These 20 T cell receptor beta chains came from one sample sequenced in a study of T-cell reconstitution after alpha-beta-depleted transplantation in children. Unique molecular identifiers were incorporated into the prepared TCRbeta library. In TCRdb, the PCR reads were re-called with MiXCR into one record per CDR3 protein. The sample contains roughly 590,000 distinct CDR3 sequences, over 15% of which appear only once. This specimen was PBMCs from the stem cell graft donor, taken from the stem cell graft. These receptors all come from a human donor who donated a stem cell graft to a child with acute myeloid leukemia.

This clonotype was counted only a few times. J is TRBJ2-1 and V is TRBV29-1; no firm D call. The length of the CDR3 is 13 residues. Looked up from germline, CDR1 is SQVTM and CDR2 is ANQGSEA. Trimming removed 3 bases from V and 6 bases from J, with 12 bases in between. CDR3 DNA: TGCAGCGTTGAGGAGAGGCGGTTCAATGAGCAGTTCTTC. Its translation is CSVEERRFNEQFF.

This clonotype was seen ten or more times. The V call is TRBV5-5, the J call TRBJ1-2; D may be TRBD1 (5 bases). Germline CDR1 SGHKS, CDR2 YYEKEE (reference sequence). The CDR3 spans 14 residues. V lost 2 bases and J lost 12, with 20 bases in between. The CDR3 reads CASSFAGTGTRHTF. The CDR3 DNA sequence: TGTGCCAGCAGCTTTGCCGGGACGGGAACTCGCCACACCTTC.

This clonotype occurred many times. The V call is TRBV29-1, the J call TRBJ2-5, with 9 bases matching TRBD2. The V segment lost 6 bases and the J segment 3 bases; nucleotides outside the gene matches: 23. The germline V gene encodes CDR1 SQVTM and CDR2 ANQGSEA. The CDR3 runs 19 residues. CDR3: CSVPSRKRTAGGEKETQYF. DNA of the CDR3: TGCAGCGTCCCCTCGAGGAAACGGACAGCGGGGGGAGAGAAAGAGACCCAGTACTTC.

This clonotype was detected many times. The genes are TRBV5-6 and TRBJ2-5; D not certain. V lost 3 bases to trimming and J lost 5 bases, with 8 bases between them. Per the germline V gene, CDR1 is SGHDT and CDR2 is YYEEEE. The CDR3 length is 12 residues. The CDR3: CASSSPVETQYF. Here the CDR3 DNA reads TGTGCCAGCAGCTCCCCAGTGGAGACCCAGTACTTC.

This chain links TRBV5-1 with TRBJ2-2; perhaps TRBD2 as D (5 bases). Germline CDR1 SGHRS, CDR2 YFSETQ. The CDR3 loop spans 12 amino acids. Trimming took off 4 bases at V and 7 bases at J, with 8 bases between the two ends. In nucleotides, the CDR3 is TGCGCCAGCAGCCCAGGAGGCGGGGAGCTGTTTTTT. This sequence encodes CASSPGGGELFF. Looking up the rest from reference TRBV5-1 and TRBJ2-2 gives the full variable domain: KAGVTQTPRYLIKTRGQQVTLSCSPISGHRSVSWYQQTPGQGLQFLFEYFSETQRNKGNFPGRFSGRQFSNSRSEMNVSTLELGDSALYLCASSPGGGELFFGEGSRLTVL.

On this clonotype itself: A clone one base away is much larger, so this may be a read error. The rearrangement joins TRBV20-1 to TRBJ2-7, with 7 bases fitting TRBD2. CDR1 is DFQATT and CDR2 is SNEGSKA in the germline V gene (reference sequence). CDR3 length: 15 residues. The CDR3 spells CCASEQRGPDGEQYV. The CDR3 region has the DNA TGCTGTGCTAGTGAGCAGCGGGGCCCCGATGGGGAGCAGTACGTC.

This clonotype appeared many times. This sequence joins TRBV20-1 and TRBJ2-1; D could derive from TRBD1 or TRBD2 (5 bases each). Germline values: CDR1 DFQATT, CDR2 SNEGSKA (reference sequence). V was shortened by 3 bases and J by 8 bases, with 14 bases between the two germline ends. The CDR3 has 13 amino acids. The CDR3 nucleotides are TGCAGTGCTAGTTCTGGGGGTTATGATGAGCAGTTCTTC. Protein sequence: CSASSGGYDEQFF.

The CDR3 DNA reads TGTGCCAGCAGTTACTCTCAGGGTAGGCGTCAGCCCCAGCATTTT. This translates into CASSYSQGRRQPQHF. The J gene is TRBJ1-5, the V gene TRBV6-2 or TRBV6-3, with D possibly being TRBD1 (5 bases). The V gene lost 0 bases and the J gene lost 6 bases, with 12 bases spanning the gap. This CDR3 has 15 amino acids. Germline CDR1 reads MNHEY; CDR2 reads SVGEGT.

This clonotype was picked up a small number of times. The gene calls are TRBV12-3 or TRBV12-4 and TRBJ2-7; maybe TRBD2 (5 bases). This CDR3 spans 14 amino acids. V lost 3 bases, J lost 6 bases, and 15 bases lay in between. In DNA form, the CDR3 reads TGTGCCAGCAGTTTCCAAGGGTCGGACTCCGAGCAGTACTTC. It specifies CASSFQGSDSEQYF.

The sample holds many counts of this clonotype. The gene calls are TRBV5-1 and TRBJ1-1, with D possibly matching TRBD1 (6 bases). Trimming took 4 bases from V and 2 from J, leaving 12 bases between them. There are 14 residues in the CDR3. Germline CDR1 reads SGHRS; CDR2 reads YFSETQ. The CDR3 region has the DNA TGCGCCAGCAGCCCCTGGACAGTCAACACTGAAGCTTTCTTT. Its translation: CASSPWTVNTEAFF.

This clonotype came up many times. V and J are TRBV7-9 and TRBJ2-7, with TRBD1 as a possible D gene (6 bases). Germline-derived CDR1 and CDR2 are SEHNR and FQNEAQ (reference sequence). The length of the CDR3 is 13 residues. Trimming took 3 bases from V and 4 from J, leaving 10 bases between them. CDR3: CASSFVDRYEQYV. As DNA, the CDR3 is TGTGCCAGCAGCTTTGTCGACAGGTACGAGCAGTACGTC.

The chain employs TRBV13 and TRBJ1-2, with D possibly being TRBD1 (6 bases). The CDR3 covers 15 residues. Germline V CDR1 and CDR2: PRHDT, FYEKMQ (reference sequence). Deletions cut 1 base from V and 1 base from J, with 10 bases between. The CDR3 nucleotides are TGTGCCAGCAGCTTAGCAGGGGCCTTTAACTATGGCTACACCTTC. It specifies CASSLAGAFNYGYTF.

This clonotype came up a few times. The rearrangement uses TRBV20-1 and TRBJ2-5; TRBD2 aligns across 9 bases. Germline CDR1 DFQATT, CDR2 SNEGSKA (reference sequence). The CDR3 runs 15 residues. V lost 0 bases and J lost 5; bases outside the gene matches: 7. The CDR3 sequence is CSARDPGTSWETQYF. CDR3 DNA: TGCAGTGCTAGAGATCCCGGGACTAGCTGGGAGACCCAGTACTTC.

This clonotype has more than one count but fewer than ten. The rearrangement links TRBV5-1 to TRBJ1-1, with D unresolved. The CDR3 is made up of 16 amino acids. The V gene's germline CDR1 is SGHRS and CDR2 YFSETQ. Trimming removed 0 bases at V and 1 base at J, with 13 bases between. CDR3 DNA sequence: TGCGCCAGCAGCTTGGAAACCTCAAATTCGAACACTGAAGCTTTCTTT. This gives the protein CASSLETSNSNTEAFF.

This clonotype has only a few counts. V is TRBV9 and J is TRBJ1-5, with 7 bases identical to TRBD1. V was clipped by 3 bases and J by 6 bases; unmatched bases: 6. CDR1 and CDR2 (germline): SGDLS, YYNGEE. The CDR3 length is 14 residues. The CDR3 spells CASSAQGEGQPQHF. The CDR3 DNA follows: TGTGCCAGCAGCGCCCAGGGGGAAGGTCAGCCCCAGCATTTT.

The chain joins TRBV12-3 or TRBV12-4 to TRBJ1-6; D is ambiguous. The CDR3 length is 15 residues. The V and J ends lost 5 bases and 3 bases respectively, with 11 bases between them. The CDR3 DNA sequence: TGTGCCAGCAGTCGCGACACCGACTATAATTCACCCCTCCACTTT. The encoded protein is CASSRDTDYNSPLHF.

The rearrangement links TRBV7-8 to TRBJ1-5; weak D call: TRBD1 (5 bases). The CDR3 spans 18 residues. Per the germline V gene, CDR1 is SGHVS and CDR2 is FQNEAQ. Deletions cut 0 bases from V and 1 base from J, with 16 bases between. Here the CDR3 DNA reads TGTGCCAGCAGCTTAGCACCAGATCGACAGACCAGCAATCAGCCCCAGCATTTT. It yields the protein CASSLAPDRQTSNQPQHF.

V gene TRBV10-1 combines with J gene TRBJ2-1; TRBD2 is a possible D gene (5 bases). The CDR3 is 17 amino acids. Germline CDR1 WNHNN, CDR2 SYGVQD (reference sequence). V lost 2 bases and J lost 0, with 14 bases in between. The CDR3 here is CASSEEGLSPSYNEQFF. In DNA, the CDR3 is TGCGCCAGCAGTGAGGAGGGCCTCTCCCCCTCCTACAATGAGCAGTTCTTC.

In this sample, this clonotype turned up many times. V is TRBV25-1 and J is TRBJ2-5; D perhaps matches TRBD1 (5 bases). The CDR3 totals 15 residues. V shed 2 bases and J shed 2 bases, with 12 bases lying between them. Looked up from germline, CDR1 is MGHDK and CDR2 is SYGVNS. The CDR3 spells CASSEQGFGQETQYF. The CDR3 nucleotides are TGTGCCAGCAGTGAACAGGGTTTTGGTCAAGAGACCCAGTACTTC.

This clonotype was seen repeatedly, ten times or more. The chain links TRBV15 to TRBJ1-3; possibly TRBD1 for D (5 bases). CDR3 length: 12 amino acids. Trimming took off 4 bases at V and 8 bases at J, with 9 bases between the two ends. Germline V lookup: CDR1 LNHNV, CDR2 YYDKDF (reference sequence). The CDR3 sequence is CATSTGQDTIYF. The CDR3 DNA reads TGTGCCACCAGCACAGGGCAAGACACCATATATTTT.